Below, 14 T cell receptor beta chains from the same sample are listed, as sequenced in a study of CD8+CD57+ T cells in acquired aplastic anemia. All sequencing subjects had displayed CD8+CD57+ cell expansion on flow cytometry. It was genomic DNA that served as the template for profiling TCR beta VDJ and CDR3. Each CDR3 protein is one row after TCRdb ran MiXCR on the reads. The sample contains about 180,000 distinct CDR3 sequences, less than 65% of which appear only once. The sample comprised sorted CD4+, CD8+, or CD8+CD57+ T cells (not recorded which) from PBMCs. All receptors derive from a human donor with aplastic anemia.

The genes are TRBV4-3 and TRBJ2-7; a possible D gene is TRBD2 (5 bases). In germline, CDR1 is LGHNA, CDR2 YSLEER. Trimming left V 2 bases short and J 7 bases short, with 18 bases between. The CDR3 runs 15 residues. The CDR3 nucleotides are TGCGCCAGCAGCCAAAATTTAGGGTTGGGCGGGGAGCAGTACTTC. Translation: CASSQNLGLGGEQYF.

V is TRBV12-3 or TRBV12-4 and J is TRBJ1-2; a weak D match, TRBD1 (5 bases). The CDR3 extends over 14 amino acids. Trimming shortened V by 1 base and J by 7 bases, and 13 bases separated the two germline ends. This CDR3 is CASSLEGRERGYTF. CDR3 sequence (DNA): TGTGCCAGCAGTTTAGAGGGCAGGGAACGTGGCTACACCTTC.

This clonotype was found many times. V usage is TRBV5-1 and J usage is TRBJ1-1; TRBD1 matches 10 bases. The length of the CDR3 is 17 residues. Germline values: CDR1 SGHRS, CDR2 YFSETQ. Germline trimming cut 5 bases from V and 0 bases from J; bases unmatched to any gene: 10. In nucleotides, the CDR3 is TGCGCCAGCAGGGACGGGGACAGGGGAGGTATGAACACTGAAGCTTTCTTT. Protein sequence: CASRDGDRGGMNTEAFF.

The chain has TRBV7-2 and TRBJ2-3; perhaps TRBD2 as D (6 bases). Germline lookup yields CDR1 SGHTA and CDR2 FQGNSA. The CDR3 consists of 14 residues. V gave up 5 bases and J gave up 4 bases, with 13 bases separating them. CDR3 in DNA: TGTGCCAGCAGCCGGGACCCGGGGGCAGATACGCAGTATTTT. Translated: CASSRDPGADTQYF. Complete variable domain (other parts from reference TRBV7-2 and TRBJ2-3): GAGVSQSPSNKVTEKGKDVELRCDPISGHTALYWYRQSLGQGLEFLIYFQGNSAPDKSGLPSDRFSAERTGGSVSTLTIQRTQQEDSAVYLCASSRDPGADTQYFGPGTRLTVL.

V and J are TRBV7-2 and TRBJ1-6; D is undetermined. Germline values: CDR1 SGHTA, CDR2 FQGNSA. The length of the CDR3 is 17 residues. The ends were cut back, 6 bases at V and 0 bases at J, with 15 bases in the middle. CDR3 nucleotide sequence: TGTGCCAGCAGTTACGAGGCCCGCCGCTCCTATAATTCACCCCTCCACTTT. Protein sequence: CASSYEARRSYNSPLHF.

This clonotype appeared many times. For the CDR3, the DNA is TGTGCCAGTAATCCTAGAAGAGGCTACACCTTC. Protein: CASNPRRGYTF. The chain couples TRBV19 to TRBJ1-2; no clear D. This CDR3 spans 11 amino acids. CDR1 is LNHDA, CDR2 SQIVND, per germline (reference sequence). Between the trimmed V and J ends, which lost 7 bases and 8 bases, there was a span of 11 bases.

This clonotype was seen a few times. The chain links TRBV5-1 to TRBJ2-7; D unclear. The V end lost 4 bases, the J end lost 6 bases, and 14 bases lay between the germline ends. This CDR3 is 13 amino acids long. Per the germline V gene, CDR1 is SGHRS and CDR2 is YFSETQ. CDR3 in amino acids: CASSITNFVEQYF. CDR3 sequence (DNA): TGCGCCAGCAGCATCACTAATTTCGTCGAGCAGTACTTC.

This clonotype came up many times. The chain is built from TRBV5-8 and TRBJ2-7; 11 positions match TRBD2. Germline lookup yields CDR1 SGHTS and CDR2 YDEGEE. The CDR3 runs to 15 residues. With V trimmed by 4 bases and J by 6 bases, 9 bases remained unmatched. As DNA, the CDR3 is TGTGCCAGCAGCCGGGGGACTAGCGGACTGAGCGAGCAGTACTTC. It codes for CASSRGTSGLSEQYF.

This clonotype was detected ten times or more. The chain has TRBV5-1 and TRBJ2-3, with 8 bases lining up with TRBD2. This CDR3 comprises 14 residues. Germline V lookup: CDR1 SGHRS, CDR2 YFSETQ. V shed 3 bases and J 4 bases; nucleotides not matched to a gene: 4. The CDR3 spells CASSSRGGPDTQYF. The CDR3 DNA reads as TGCGCCAGCAGCTCACGCGGGGGGCCAGATACGCAGTATTTT. Using reference TRBV5-1 and TRBJ2-3 for the parts outside the CDR3, the full variable domain is KAGVTQTPRYLIKTRGQQVTLSCSPISGHRSVSWYQQTPGQGLQFLFEYFSETQRNKGNFPGRFSGRQFSNSRSEMNVSTLELGDSALYLCASSSRGGPDTQYFGPGTRLTVL.

On this clonotype: Being one base from a much bigger clone, this may be a read error. The V gene is TRBV12-3 or TRBV12-4, the J gene TRBJ1-6; unclear D gene. This CDR3 is 16 amino acids long. CDR3 region: CASSEAEAQPGSPLRF. The CDR3 DNA follows: TGTGCCAGCAGTGAAGCCGAGGCACAGCCGGGTTCACCCCTCCGCTTT.

This clonotype was recorded at least ten times. The chain joins TRBV10-3 to TRBJ1-1, with a possible D match to TRBD1 (5 bases). CDR1 and CDR2 (germline): ENHRY, SYGVKD. Trimming stripped 6 bases from V and 0 bases from J, with 11 bases between. The CDR3 loop spans 14 amino acids. CDR3 nucleotide sequence: TGTGCCATCAGGGCAGGGACCCTGAACACTGAAGCTTTCTTT. Translating gives CAIRAGTLNTEAFF.

The CDR3 DNA is TGTGCCAGCAGCTTAGATGACGGCTCCTACGAGCAGTACTTC. Amino acid sequence: CASSLDDGSYEQYF. The chain joins TRBV7-2 to TRBJ2-7; D unresolved. CDR1 and CDR2 (germline): SGHTA, FQGNSA. The CDR3 consists of 14 residues. Trimming removed 1 base at V and 0 bases at J, with 7 bases between.

This chain joins TRBV25-1 and TRBJ2-7; 8 positions agree with TRBD1. From germline, CDR1 is MGHDK and CDR2 SYGVNS. J lost 5 bases, V lost 5 bases, and 14 bases had no gene match. The CDR3 loop spans 16 amino acids. The CDR3 reads CASSPPPDRGINEQYF. The DNA of the CDR3 is TGTGCCAGCAGTCCGCCCCCCGACAGGGGCATCAACGAGCAGTACTTC.

The chain recombines TRBV20-1 with TRBJ2-7, with 12 nucleotides matching TRBD2. The CDR3 is 14 amino acids. With 6 bases clipped from V and 6 bases from J, the junction kept 9 bases outside the gene matches. Looked up from germline, CDR1 is DFQATT and CDR2 is SNEGSKA (reference sequence). The CDR3 nucleotides read TGCAGTGCCCAGACTAGCGGGAGAAGGGGCGAGCAGTACTTC. Translating it yields CSAQTSGRRGEQYF.